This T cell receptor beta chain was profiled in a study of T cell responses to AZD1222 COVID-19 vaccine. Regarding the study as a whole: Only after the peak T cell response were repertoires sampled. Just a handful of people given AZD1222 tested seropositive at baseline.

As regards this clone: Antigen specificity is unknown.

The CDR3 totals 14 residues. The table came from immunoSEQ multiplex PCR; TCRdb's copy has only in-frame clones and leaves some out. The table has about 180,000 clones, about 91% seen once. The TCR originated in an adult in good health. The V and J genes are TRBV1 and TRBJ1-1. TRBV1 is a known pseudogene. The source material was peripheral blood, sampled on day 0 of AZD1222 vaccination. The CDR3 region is CTSSQEVSQTEAFF. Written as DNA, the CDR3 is TGCACCAGCAGCCAAGAAGTTAGTCAGACTGAAGCTTTCTTT.